What follows are 29 T cell receptor beta chains derived from one specimen sequenced in a study of beta chain features in type 1 diabetes. Expressed TCRB transcripts were sequenced because the entire RNA isolate underwent reverse transcription. The table came from immunoSEQ multiplex PCR; TCRdb's copy has only in-frame clones and leaves some out. Of approximately 160,000 clones in the sample, 63% are singletons; the top ten hold about 0.081%. Which antigens these TCRs recognize remains unknown. Findings of the study overall: Shorter TCRB CDR3s, moderately but significantly so, marked every one of the four CD4+ subsets in Type 1 diabetes patients.

Sequencing was performed on naive CD4+ T cells from blood. These receptors all stem from a young man with type 1 diabetes.

This clone has only a few counts. The chain combines TRBV27 with TRBJ2-5, with 8 bases identical to TRBD2. V trimming: 6 bases; J trimming: 5 bases; junction bases outside the gene matches: 14. Per the germline V gene, CDR1 is MNHEY and CDR2 is SMNVEV (reference sequence). The CDR3 has 16 amino acids. CDR3 nucleotide sequence: TGTGCCAGCAGCAAACTGTGGCGGGGGGTTACTGAGACCCAGTACTTC. As protein: CASSKLWRGVTETQYF.

V usage is TRBV7-2 and J usage is TRBJ2-3; D possibly corresponds to TRBD1 (6 bases). The V gene's germline CDR1 is SGHTA and CDR2 FQGNSA. Trimming left V 5 bases short and J 2 bases short, with 14 bases between. This CDR3 is built from 15 residues. CDR3 in amino acids: CASSVRDIFTDTQYF. The CDR3 bases are TGTGCCAGCAGCGTCCGGGACATCTTCACAGATACGCAGTATTTT.

V and J are TRBV14 and TRBJ1-2; D call uncertain. V shed 0 bases and J shed 4 bases, with 6 bases lying between them. The CDR3 covers 13 residues. The germline gives CDR1 SGHDN, CDR2 FVKESK. CDR3 nucleotides: TGTGCCAGCAGCCAAGAAATTGCCTATGGCTACACCTTC. This codes for CASSQEIAYGYTF.

V gene TRBV11-2 combines with J gene TRBJ2-7; D not certain. Germline CDR1 reads SGHAT; CDR2 reads FQNNGV. The germline V and J ends were trimmed by 0 bases and 3 bases, with 3 bases remaining between them. The CDR3 extends over 12 amino acids. The CDR3 nucleotides are TGTGCCAGCAGCTTAGACAGCTACGAGCAGTACTTC. Its translation: CASSLDSYEQYF.

The table lists this clone with a few counts. This chain's CDR3 is CASSQDRQGIYEQYF. In DNA form, the CDR3 reads TGCGCCAGCAGCCAAGACAGACAGGGGATCTACGAGCAGTACTTC. The rearrangement uses TRBV4-1 and TRBJ2-7; 8 bases fit TRBD1. The CDR3 runs 15 residues. J lost 3 bases, V lost 0 bases, and 4 bases had no gene match. The germline V gene encodes CDR1 MGHRA and CDR2 YSYEKL.

The chain employs TRBV4-3 and TRBJ1-1; D is ambiguous. V was pared by 6 bases and J by 0 bases, with 8 bases between. Germline CDR1 LGHNA, CDR2 YSLEER. This CDR3 comprises 13 residues. The DNA for the CDR3 is TGCGCCAGCAGATGGTCTGTGAACACTGAAGCTTTCTTT. Translated: CASRWSVNTEAFF.

CDR3 loop: CASSQVLGQGKETQYF. In DNA form, the CDR3 reads TGTGCCAGCAGCCAAGTTCTGGGACAGGGAAAAGAGACCCAGTACTTC. The gene calls are TRBV14 and TRBJ2-5; 9 bases map to TRBD1. This CDR3 is built from 16 residues. V dropped 1 base and J dropped 3; count of bases not matched to a gene: 6. Germline lookup yields CDR1 SGHDN and CDR2 FVKESK.

The DNA for the CDR3 is TGTGCCTGGAGACCCTTTCCGGGACAGGGGGCGAGCGAGCAGTACTTC. Its translation is CAWRPFPGQGASEQYF. The chain uses TRBV30 and TRBJ2-7; TRBD1 matches 12 bases. J lost 6 bases, V lost 3 bases, and 12 bases had no gene match. The length of the CDR3 is 16 residues. CDR1 and CDR2 (germline): GTSNPN, SVGIG (reference sequence).

The chain couples TRBV27 to TRBJ2-1; TRBD1 or TRBD2 may be the D gene (6 bases each). Trimming stripped 6 bases from V and 5 bases from J, with 17 bases between. Germline CDR1 is MNHEY and CDR2 is SMNVEV (reference sequence). The CDR3 has 15 amino acids. The CDR3 sequence: CASSSPAGGHNEQFF. DNA of the CDR3: TGTGCCAGCAGCTCCCCCGCCGGGGGCCACAATGAGCAGTTCTTC.

This clone was observed a handful of times. This chain joins TRBV9 and TRBJ2-3; D unclear. This CDR3 is built from 14 residues. Trimming removed 0 bases from V and 6 bases from J, with 11 bases in between. Germline V CDR1 and CDR2: SGDLS, YYNGEE. As DNA, the CDR3 is TGTGCCAGCAGCGTAGTGGTTGGGGTTGATACGCAGTATTTT. It translates to CASSVVVGVDTQYF. The entire variable domain, with the rest obtained from reference TRBV9 and TRBJ2-3, is as follows: DSGVTQTPKHLITATGQRVTLRCSPRSGDLSVYWYQQSLDQGLQFLIQYYNGEERAKGNILERFSAQQFPDLHSELNLSSLELGDSALYFCASSVVVGVDTQYFGPGTRLTVL.

The genes are TRBV28 and TRBJ2-7; D may be TRBD1 or TRBD2 (5 bases each). From germline, CDR1 is MDHEN and CDR2 SYDVKM. The CDR3 sequence is 13 residues long. The V gene lost 8 bases and the J gene lost 2 bases, with 13 bases spanning the gap. The CDR3 protein is CASRGASTYEQYF. CDR3 nucleotides: TGTGCCAGCCGAGGGGCCTCAACCTACGAGCAGTACTTC.

In regard to this clone: One end of the junction is discordant with germline, which a read error may explain. The chain has TRBV30 and TRBJ1-1, with TRBD1 matching 7 bases. The CDR3 is 14 amino acids. The germline CDR1 and CDR2 sequences are GTSNPN and SVGIG (reference sequence). For the CDR3, the DNA is TGTGCCTGGGCCACGGGACAGCCGAACTCTGAAGCTTTCTTT. Translating gives CAWATGQPNSEAFF.

This clone was counted a few times. The CDR3 loop is CASSETGWGEKLFF. CDR3 coding DNA: TGTGCCAGCAGCGAGACAGGGTGGGGTGAAAAACTGTTTTTT. The genes are TRBV7-2 and TRBJ1-4; 7 bases map to TRBD1. V gave up 5 bases and J gave up 7 bases; unmatched junction bases: 7. Germline CDR1 reads SGHTA; CDR2 reads FQGNSA. This CDR3 region has 14 residues.

The V and J genes are TRBV2 and TRBJ1-2; 10 bases agree with TRBD1. CDR1 and CDR2 (germline): SNHLY, FYNNEI. J was trimmed by 8 bases and V by 2 bases; bases with no gene match: 14. This CDR3 comprises 17 residues. Written as DNA, the CDR3 is TGTGCCAGCAGTGAATACGGCCCGACAGGGGGCGATTCAGGCTACACCTTC. Its translation is CASSEYGPTGGDSGYTF.

This clone has only a few counts. V gene TRBV29-1 combines with J gene TRBJ1-1; D may be TRBD1 (5 bases). Germline assignment: CDR1 SQVTM and CDR2 ANQGSEA. Trimming left V 2 bases short and J 3 bases short, with 16 bases between. This CDR3 has 15 amino acids. CDR3 sequence (DNA): TGCAGCGTTGAATGGGCAGGGATTCGGGACACTGAAGCTTTCTTT. It is translated as CSVEWAGIRDTEAFF. The whole variable domain, filled in from reference TRBV29-1 and TRBJ1-1, reads SAVISQKPSRDICQRGTSLTIQCQVDSQVTMMFWYRQQPGQSLTLIATANQGSEATYESGFVIDKFPISRPNLTFSTLTVSNMSPEDSSIYLCSVEWAGIRDTEAFFGQGTRLTVV.

This clone is a singleton in its sample. The chain links TRBV7-8 to TRBJ2-6; TRBD1 might be the D (5 bases). CDR1 and CDR2 from the germline V gene are SGHVS and FQNEAQ. This CDR3 has 15 residues. V was pared by 1 base and J by 2 bases, with 6 bases between. The CDR3 reads CASSLVRAGANVLTF. CDR3 in DNA: TGTGCCAGCAGCTTAGTCAGGGCTGGGGCCAACGTCCTGACTTTC. Using reference TRBV7-8 and TRBJ2-6 for the parts outside the CDR3, the full variable domain is GAGVSQSPRYKVAKRGQDVALRCDPISGHVSLFWYQQALGQGPEFLTYFQNEAQLDKSGLPSDRFFAERPEGSVSTLKIQRTQQEDSAVYLCASSLVRAGANVLTFGAGSRLTVL.

The chain employs TRBV4-3 and TRBJ2-5; a weak D match, TRBD2 (5 bases). This CDR3 has 14 residues. V lost 0 bases and J 7 bases, leaving 12 bases between the germline ends. Germline CDR1 and CDR2: LGHNA and YSLEER. As DNA, the CDR3 is TGCGCCAGCAGCCAAGATACCGGGATAGGGACCCAGTACTTC. This encodes CASSQDTGIGTQYF.

V is TRBV9 and J is TRBJ2-7; perhaps TRBD1 as D (5 bases). The V and J ends lost 1 base and 4 bases respectively, with 9 bases between them. The CDR3 contains 13 residues. CDR1 is SGDLS and CDR2 is YYNGEE in the germline V gene. The CDR3 DNA sequence: TGTGCCAGCAGCGTAAGTCAGGGTTACGAGCAGTACTTC. This encodes CASSVSQGYEQYF.

A word on this clone: At one end the junction does not follow the germline gene, possibly because of a read error. V and J are TRBV7-7 and TRBJ2-5; 10 bases match TRBD2. The V gene's germline CDR1 is SSHAT and CDR2 FNYEAQ (reference sequence). The CDR3 loop spans 15 amino acids. CDR3 amino acids: CASSSSGGAGETQYF. In DNA form, the CDR3 reads TGTGCTAGCAGCTCCAGCGGGGGGGCCGGTGAGACCCAGTACTTC.

The CDR3 DNA reads TGTGCCAGCAGGTCTTGGGCATCGGGTCACGGCTACACCTTC. It codes for CASRSWASGHGYTF. V is TRBV27 and J is TRBJ1-2; D call uncertain. Germline V CDR1 and CDR2: MNHEY, SMNVEV (reference sequence). V gave up 6 bases and J gave up 8 bases, with 19 bases separating them. The CDR3 loop spans 14 amino acids.

V and J are TRBV4-3 and TRBJ2-7; possibly TRBD1 for D (6 bases). This CDR3 is 15 amino acids long. Trimming cost V 0 bases and J 4 bases, with 13 bases left between them. Per the germline V gene, CDR1 is LGHNA and CDR2 is YSLEER. For the CDR3, the DNA is TGCGCCAGCAGCCAAGATCACACAGGGTCTTACGAGCAGTACTTC. Translating it yields CASSQDHTGSYEQYF.

This clone came up a few times. The chain carries TRBV18 and TRBJ1-1, with D uncertain. This CDR3 contains 13 residues. The germline V gene encodes CDR1 KGHSH and CDR2 LQKENI. Trimming stripped 3 bases from V and 11 bases from J, with 16 bases between. As DNA, the CDR3 is TGTGCCAGCTCACCCCGGGAAAAGGACGGGGCTTTCTTT. Protein sequence: CASSPREKDGAFF. Using reference TRBV18 and TRBJ1-1 for the parts outside the CDR3, the full variable domain is NAGVMQNPRHLVRRRGQEARLRCSPMKGHSHVYWYRQLPEEGLKFMVYLQKENIIDESGMPKERFSAEFPKEGPSILRIQQVVRGDSAAYFCASSPREKDGAFFGQGTRLTVV.

This chain connects TRBV7-9 to TRBJ2-1; D is possibly TRBD1 or TRBD2 (5 bases each). CDR1 and CDR2 (germline): SEHNR, FQNEAQ (reference sequence). V was pared by 7 bases and J by 7 bases, with 23 bases between. The CDR3 length is 16 residues. For the CDR3, the DNA is TGTGCCAGCACCGGTGGGGGAAATACGGACGTTAATGAGCAGTTCTTC. This codes for CASTGGGNTDVNEQFF.

The genes are TRBV30 and TRBJ1-1, with a possible D match to TRBD1 (5 bases). V dropped 4 bases and J dropped 10 bases, with 22 bases sitting between them. Germline CDR1 GTSNPN, CDR2 SVGIG (reference sequence). The CDR3 runs 14 residues. CDR3 in amino acids: CAWNERGLLMGAFF. As DNA, the CDR3 is TGTGCCTGGAACGAGAGGGGACTGCTGATGGGAGCTTTCTTT.

This clone appeared once. Other DNA sequences in the same sample also yield this CDR3. The V and J genes are TRBV29-1 and TRBJ2-7; possibly TRBD1 for D (6 bases). Trimming shortened V by 5 bases and J by 0 bases, and 8 bases separated the two germline ends. CDR1 is SQVTM, CDR2 ANQGSEA, per germline. This CDR3 is 12 amino acids long. Here the CDR3 reads CSVRDNSYEQYF. The CDR3 nucleotides are TGCAGCGTTAGGGACAACTCCTACGAGCAGTACTTC.

This clone was seen once. The chain uses TRBV28 and TRBJ1-2; D call uncertain. The CDR3 spans 13 residues. Between the trimmed V and J ends, which lost 6 bases and 3 bases, there was a span of 11 bases. Germline V gene lookup returns CDR1 MDHEN and CDR2 SYDVKM. The DNA for the CDR3 is TGTGCCAGCAGCTCCGGGGTAGACTATGGCTACACCTTC. This sequence encodes CASSSGVDYGYTF.

The chain joins TRBV7-2 to TRBJ2-4; D not resolved. Trimming took off 3 bases at V and 0 bases at J, with 6 bases between the two ends. Looked up from germline, CDR1 is SGHTA and CDR2 is FQGNSA. This CDR3 region has 14 residues. CDR3 amino acids: CASSFALAKNIQYF. CDR3 nucleotide sequence: TGTGCCAGCAGCTTTGCACTAGCCAAAAACATTCAGTACTTC.

The gene calls are TRBV2 and TRBJ1-6, with TRBD1 as a possible D gene (5 bases). Trimming removed 6 bases from V and 7 bases from J, with 16 bases in between. The CDR3 runs 15 residues. The germline V gene encodes CDR1 SNHLY and CDR2 FYNNEI. This CDR3 is CASRLEQVTNSPLHF. The CDR3 nucleotides read TGTGCCAGCAGATTGGAACAGGTCACGAATTCACCCCTCCACTTT.

This clone showed up just a few times. The gene calls are TRBV30 and TRBJ2-7; weak D call: TRBD2 (6 bases). The germline V gene encodes CDR1 GTSNPN and CDR2 SVGIG (reference sequence). The CDR3 runs to 14 residues. The V and J ends lost 1 base and 6 bases respectively, with 16 bases between them. The CDR3 nucleotides are TGTGCCTGGAGTGAGGGCGGGGAATCGTCCGAGCAGTACTTC. This codes for CAWSEGGESSEQYF.